A single sample is the source of the 28 T cell receptor beta chains below, sequenced in a study of T cell responses to AZD1222 COVID-19 vaccine. The data were produced by immunoSEQ multiplex PCR, yet TCRdb's version contains in-frame clones alone and is incomplete. The table shows 60,000 to 85,000 clones, with around 85% occurring only once. The sequencing used peripheral blood, collected on day 0 of AZD1222 vaccination. These receptors were obtained from an adult in good health.

The J gene is TRBJ1-1, the V gene TRBV12-3 or TRBV12-4; D ambiguous. V lost 2 bases, J lost 4 bases, and 8 bases lay in between. This CDR3 is 13 amino acids long. The DNA for the CDR3 is TGTGCCAGCAGTTTAAGTGGGCCCACTGAAGCTTTCTTT. It encodes CASSLSGPTEAFF.

This rearrangement joins TRBV12-3 or TRBV12-4 to TRBJ1-5; possibly TRBD1 for D (5 bases). V lost 5 bases, J lost 10 bases, and 12 bases lay in between. CDR3 size: 12 residues. The CDR3 DNA reads TGTGCCAGCAGTCCCGGGACGGGACCCCAGCATTTT. This codes for CASSPGTGPQHF.

V is TRBV6-5 and J is TRBJ2-3; 10 bases are a match to TRBD1. This CDR3 contains 16 residues. Germline V gene data show CDR1 as MNHEY and CDR2 as SVGAGI. J was trimmed by 7 bases and V by 2 bases; bases with no gene match: 9. CDR3 residues: CASSYEPGQGIYTQYF. CDR3 DNA: TGTGCCAGCAGTTACGAGCCGGGACAGGGGATTTATACGCAGTATTTT.

The chain carries TRBV19 and TRBJ2-5; 8 nucleotides agree with TRBD1. The germline CDR1 and CDR2 sequences are LNHDA and SQIVND (reference sequence). This CDR3 is 14 amino acids long. V gave up 7 bases and J gave up 5 bases; unmatched junction bases: 9. CDR3 residues: CASNTGGSRETQYF. CDR3 in DNA: TGTGCCAGTAATACAGGGGGTTCTAGGGAGACCCAGTACTTC.

V gene TRBV11-2 combines with J gene TRBJ1-1; no clear D. The CDR3 is 14 amino acids. The V end lost 3 bases, the J end lost 2 bases, and 10 bases lay between the germline ends. In germline, CDR1 is SGHAT, CDR2 FQNNGV. DNA of the CDR3: TGTGCCAGCAGCTTTTCAGAGCTCAACACTGAAGCTTTCTTT. It encodes CASSFSELNTEAFF.

The chain combines TRBV3-1 (or the pseudogene TRBV3-2) with TRBJ2-1; no reliable D call. Germline values: CDR1 LGHDT, CDR2 YNNKEL (reference sequence). This CDR3 contains 14 residues. Between the trimmed V and J ends, which lost 3 bases and 1 base, there was a span of 7 bases. CDR3 nucleotide sequence: TGTGCCAGCAGCCAGGACCAGTCCTACAATGAGCAGTTCTTC. This codes for CASSQDQSYNEQFF.

The chain combines TRBV29-1 with TRBJ2-3; D is undetermined. Trimming stripped 3 bases from V and 2 bases from J, with 6 bases between. Germline V gene sequence: CDR1 SQVTM, CDR2 ANQGSEA. This CDR3 has 12 residues. The CDR3 DNA is TGCAGCGTTGAGCCTGCCACAGATACGCAGTATTTT. Protein: CSVEPATDTQYF.

The chain uses TRBV3-1 (or the pseudogene TRBV3-2) and TRBJ1-5, with D unclear. The CDR3 totals 15 residues. Germline V gene data show CDR1 as LGHDT and CDR2 as YNNKEL (reference sequence). Between the trimmed V and J ends, which lost 0 bases and 7 bases, there was a span of 13 bases. CDR3 DNA: TGTGCCAGCAGCCAAGATCTGCGACTGTCGCAGCCCCAGCATTTT. Protein product: CASSQDLRLSQPQHF.

The rearrangement joins TRBV15 to TRBJ1-2; D may be TRBD1 (5 bases). Trimming left V 3 bases short and J 4 bases short, with 15 bases between. The germline gives CDR1 LNHNV, CDR2 YYDKDF (reference sequence). The CDR3 runs 15 residues. This CDR3 reads CATSRGVETAYGYTF. The CDR3 nucleotides are TGTGCCACCAGCAGGGGGGTAGAGACGGCCTATGGCTACACCTTC.

The chain is built from TRBV6-5 and TRBJ1-2; unclear D gene. The CDR3 contains 14 residues. Germline V gene lookup returns CDR1 MNHEY and CDR2 SVGAGI. Trimming took off 4 bases at V and 7 bases at J, with 16 bases between the two ends. Here the CDR3 DNA reads TGTGCCAGCAGTTCCCCGACAAAAAAGAGTGGCTACACCTTC. Translated: CASSSPTKKSGYTF.

The rearrangement links TRBV28 to TRBJ1-4; 8 positions match TRBD1. This CDR3 spans 14 amino acids. With V trimmed by 6 bases and J by 8 bases, 8 bases remained unmatched. Per germline, CDR1 MDHEN and CDR2 SYDVKM. CDR3 residues: CASSLDRGREKLFF. In DNA form, the CDR3 reads TGTGCCAGCAGCCTTGACAGGGGACGCGAAAAACTGTTTTTT.

The chain carries TRBV6-1 and TRBJ2-1; D call uncertain. The V end was cut by 2 bases, the J end by 8 bases, with 7 bases between. Germline CDR1 MNHNS, CDR2 SASEGT. The CDR3 runs to 12 residues. CDR3 protein: CASSEPVYEQFF. CDR3 nucleotides: TGTGCCAGCAGTGAACCTGTATATGAGCAGTTCTTC.

The chain links TRBV9 to TRBJ2-2; D is ambiguous. Trimming pared 1 base from V and 7 bases from J, leaving 8 bases between. Germline V gives CDR1 SGDLS, CDR2 YYNGEE. The CDR3 consists of 13 residues. In DNA, the CDR3 is TGTGCCAGCAGCGTAAGGGTGGGCGGGGAGCTGTTTTTT. It codes for CASSVRVGGELFF.

The chain joins TRBV10-3 to TRBJ2-1; 8 bases map to TRBD2. The CDR3 runs 16 residues. V gave up 6 bases and J gave up 8 bases; unmatched junction bases: 15. The germline V gene has CDR1 ENHRY and CDR2 SYGVKD. DNA of the CDR3: TGTGCCATCAGCCCCCAAGCGGGGGTTACACGCGATGAGCAGTTCTTC. This sequence encodes CAISPQAGVTRDEQFF.

This clone is a singleton in its sample. J is TRBJ1-1 and V is TRBV28, with no clear D. Trimming took off 3 bases at V and 1 base at J, with 12 bases between the two ends. This CDR3 region has 15 residues. The germline V gene encodes CDR1 MDHEN and CDR2 SYDVKM. In DNA, the CDR3 is TGTGCCAGCAGTTTGCAGTCCACCGGGAACACTGAAGCTTTCTTT. Encoded protein: CASSLQSTGNTEAFF. The full variable domain, completed using reference TRBV28 and TRBJ1-1, is DVKVTQSSRYLVKRTGEKVFLECVQDMDHENMFWYRQDPGLGLRLIYFSYDVKMKEKGDIPEGYSVSREKKERFSLILESASTNQTSMYLCASSLQSTGNTEAFFGQGTRLTVV.

The chain joins TRBV7-2 to TRBJ2-2; 8 bases match TRBD2. Germline V gene sequence: CDR1 SGHTA, CDR2 FQGNSA. CDR3 length: 14 amino acids. The ends lost 2 bases at V and 9 bases at J; junction bases unmatched: 5. The CDR3 here is CASSLSLAGRELFF. The CDR3 coding sequence is TGTGCCAGCAGCTTATCTTTAGCGGGGAGGGAGCTGTTTTTT.

For the CDR3, the DNA is TGTGCCAGCAGATTGGGACAGGGGTACACAGATACGCAGTATTTT. Translated, it gives CASRLGQGYTDTQYF. This chain joins TRBV6-5 and TRBJ2-3; 10 bases match TRBD1. CDR3 length equals 15 residues. V was clipped by 6 bases and J by 2 bases; unmatched bases: 5. From germline, CDR1 is MNHEY and CDR2 SVGAGI.

This clone was recorded once. The rearrangement links TRBV23-1 to TRBJ2-1; D is perhaps TRBD2 (5 bases). TRBV23-1 is labeled an ORF, and its function is uncertain. With 0 bases removed from V and 8 bases from J, the gap between germline ends came to 20 bases. CDR3 length equals 17 residues. CDR3 residues: CASSQSSCVEVRYEQFF. The DNA of the CDR3 is TGCGCCAGCAGTCAATCAAGTTGCGTGGAGGTAAGATATGAGCAGTTCTTC.

The chain couples TRBV24-1 to TRBJ2-7; D gene unclear. V was clipped by 7 bases and J by 6 bases, with 12 bases between them. This CDR3 region has 12 residues. Germline CDR1 is KGHDR and CDR2 is SFDVKD. As DNA, the CDR3 is TGTGCCACCAGCGACACTAAGGGCGAGCAGTACTTC. This sequence encodes CATSDTKGEQYF.

This clone was picked up a small number of times. V gene TRBV9 combines with J gene TRBJ2-2; D gene ambiguous. V gave up 0 bases and J gave up 0 bases, with 9 bases separating them. This CDR3 spans 16 amino acids. Germline V gene sequence: CDR1 SGDLS, CDR2 YYNGEE. CDR3 sequence: CASSVVDAANTGELFF. The CDR3 DNA reads as TGTGCCAGCAGCGTAGTGGACGCCGCGAACACCGGGGAGCTGTTTTTT.

V is TRBV9 and J is TRBJ2-5; a weak D match, TRBD2 (5 bases). Germline-derived CDR1 and CDR2 are SGDLS and YYNGEE. This CDR3 has 14 residues. V was pared by 2 bases and J by 4 bases, with 12 bases between. Here the CDR3 reads CASSVAGRGETQYF. The CDR3 bases are TGTGCCAGCAGCGTGGCGGGCCGCGGAGAGACCCAGTACTTC.

This chain joins TRBV6-6 and TRBJ2-6; no firm D call. V dropped 8 bases and J dropped 0 bases, with 2 bases sitting between them. The germline V gene has CDR1 MNHNY and CDR2 SVGAGI (reference sequence). The CDR3 extends over 12 amino acids. CDR3 sequence reads: CASYSGANVLTF. The CDR3 DNA reads as TGTGCCAGCTACTCTGGGGCCAACGTCCTGACTTTC.

This clone came up a few times. V and J are TRBV5-1 and TRBJ1-1, with D tentatively TRBD1 (6 bases). This CDR3 contains 14 residues. V dropped 4 bases and J dropped 1 base, with 11 bases sitting between them. Germline V gene sequence: CDR1 SGHRS, CDR2 YFSETQ. CDR3 coding DNA: TGCGCCAGCAGCGCCCGACAGGCGAACACTGAAGCTTTCTTT. Translating it yields CASSARQANTEAFF.

This chain uses TRBV7-2 with TRBJ1-1; unclear D gene. This CDR3 is built from 14 residues. The V end lost 5 bases, the J end lost 1 base, and 11 bases lay between the germline ends. Per germline, CDR1 SGHTA and CDR2 FQGNSA. CDR3 nucleotide sequence: TGTGCCAGCAGCGTCACCTACAGGAACACTGAAGCTTTCTTT. Protein sequence: CASSVTYRNTEAFF.

The chain joins TRBV10-3 to TRBJ2-1, with 8 bases matching TRBD1. The germline CDR1 and CDR2 sequences are ENHRY and SYGVKD. The CDR3 extends over 12 amino acids. V lost 10 bases, J lost 8 bases, and 7 bases stayed unmatched. CDR3 DNA sequence: TGTGCCACGTATACAGGGGGAGATGAGCAGTTCTTC. This gives the protein CATYTGGDEQFF.

This clone was picked up one time. The genes are TRBV20-1 and TRBJ2-7; 7 bases are shared with TRBD1. This CDR3 has 12 amino acids. J was trimmed by 6 bases and V by 3 bases; bases with no gene match: 5. From germline, CDR1 is DFQATT and CDR2 SNEGSKA (reference sequence). The CDR3 nucleotides read TGCAGTGCTAGTGGGACAGCCCGCGAGCAGTACTTC. It encodes CSASGTAREQYF.

This chain connects TRBV7-9 to TRBJ1-2; D gene uncertain. This CDR3 contains 12 residues. The germline V gene has CDR1 SEHNR and CDR2 FQNEAQ (reference sequence). V lost 3 bases and J lost 8, with 10 bases in between. The CDR3 bases are TGTGCCAGCAGCTTGGTGGGTGAGGGCTACACCTTC. Translated: CASSLVGEGYTF.

The chain carries TRBV29-1 and TRBJ2-1; D is ambiguous. This CDR3 contains 15 residues. The V end lost 1 base, the J end lost 3 bases, and 13 bases lay between the germline ends. CDR1 SQVTM and CDR2 ANQGSEA come from the germline V gene. CDR3 sequence: CSVEVQGYGYNEQFF. For the CDR3, the DNA is TGCAGCGTTGAAGTGCAAGGGTACGGCTACAATGAGCAGTTCTTC.